Listed below are T cell receptor beta chains from one sample, sequenced in a study of tumor and adjacent non-tumor tissue in lung cancer. TCRdb analysed the multiplex PCR reads with MiXCR anew, one entry per CDR3 protein. The table lists tens of thousands of distinct CDR3 sequences, around four fifths of them singletons, with more than 10% in the top ten. The sample taken for sequencing was lung tumor tissue. The receptors stem from a woman between 45 and 65 years old with non-small cell lung cancer. CDR3s include the opening cysteine and the closing phenylalanine or tryptophan. The D gene is left open where the match is weak. Clone size is not always given. Where it is, it says once, few, many or a class for expanded clones.

abundance: once; v_gene: TRBV28; d_gene: NA; len: 15; j_gene: TRBJ2-3; CDR3nt: TGTGCCGGCAGTTTACCCCCGGGGAGCAATCAGCCCCAGTATTTT; CDR3aa: CAGSLPPGSNQPQYF
abundance: many; v_gene: TRBV29-1; d_gene: NA; len: 17; j_gene: TRBJ2-7; CDR3nt: TGCAGCGTTAACCCCGGGGCCCGGCCGGGGGCTACATACGAGCAGTACTTC; CDR3aa: CSVNPGARPGATYEQYF
abundance: NA; v_gene: TRBV11-2; d_gene: NA; len: 13; j_gene: TRBJ1-2; CDR3nt: TGTGGCAGTAGCCTCAGGGTGGGGGACGGCTACATCTTC; CDR3aa: CGSSLRVGDGYIF
abundance: NA; v_gene: TRBV28; d_gene: TRBD2; len: 14; j_gene: TRBJ2-3; CDR3nt: TGTGCCAGCAGTCTCGGGGGAGGGCCTTGTACGCAGTACTTT; CDR3aa: CASSLGGGPCTQYF
abundance: once; v_gene: TRBV4-2; d_gene: NA; len: 14; j_gene: TRBJ2-7; CDR3nt: TGTGCCAGCAGCCACACGCTGGTGGACTTCGAGCGGTACTTC; CDR3aa: CASSHTLVDFERYF
abundance: many; v_gene: TRBV5-1; d_gene: NA; len: 14; j_gene: TRBJ2-2; CDR3nt: TGCGCCAGCAGCTTGGGATTGGACACCGGGGAGCTGTTTTTT; CDR3aa: CASSLGLDTGELFF
abundance: NA; v_gene: TRBV11-2; d_gene: NA; len: 12; j_gene: TRBJ2-7; CDR3nt: TGTGTCAGCAGCTTAATCTCTGCGAAGCAGTACTTC; CDR3aa: CVSSLISAKQYF
abundance: NA; v_gene: TRBV29-1; d_gene: NA; len: 13; j_gene: TRBJ2-7; CDR3nt: TGCAGCGTTGAATCGGACGAGACGTACGAGCAGTACTTT; CDR3aa: CSVESDETYEQYF
abundance: NA; v_gene: TRBV12-3/TRBV12-4; d_gene: TRBD1; len: 15; j_gene: TRBJ2-7; CDR3nt: TGTGCCAGCAGTGGAGGACAGGGGGGAATCTACGAGCAGTATTTC; CDR3aa: CASSGGQGGIYEQYF
abundance: NA; v_gene: TRBV7-8; d_gene: TRBD1; len: 15; j_gene: TRBJ1-4; CDR3nt: TGTGCCAGCGGCTCGACCTCGGGACAGGGTGAAAAACTGCTTTTT; CDR3aa: CASGSTSGQGEKLLF
abundance: NA; v_gene: TRBV4-2; d_gene: NA; len: 15; j_gene: TRBJ1-5; CDR3nt: TGCGCCAGCAGCCAAGACCTCACTAACAAGCAGCCCCAGCATTTT; CDR3aa: CASSQDLTNKQPQHF
abundance: NA; v_gene: TRBV7-8; d_gene: NA; len: 17; j_gene: TRBJ2-5; CDR3nt: TGTGCCAGCAGCTTAGACCGGACGAGAGAGTCGGAAGAGGCCCAGTACTTC; CDR3aa: CASSLDRTRESEEAQYF
abundance: NA; v_gene: TRBV11-2; d_gene: TRBD1; len: 16; j_gene: TRBJ2-1; CDR3nt: TGTGCCAGCAGCTTGGGACAGTTTCTCAGCTACAATGAACAGCTCTTC; CDR3aa: CASSLGQFLSYNEQLF
abundance: NA; v_gene: TRBV29-1; d_gene: TRBD2; len: 16; j_gene: TRBJ2-2; CDR3nt: TGCAGCGTGATGACTAGTGGGAGGGAAGACACCGGGGAGCTGTTTTTT; CDR3aa: CSVMTSGREDTGELFF
abundance: NA; v_gene: TRBV29-1; d_gene: TRBD1; len: 16; j_gene: TRBJ2-5; CDR3nt: TGCAGCGTTGAAGATGGGGAGAGGGGGCTACTAGAGACCCATTACTTC; CDR3aa: CSVEDGERGLLETHYF
abundance: NA; v_gene: TRBV6-1; d_gene: TRBD1; len: 14; j_gene: TRBJ2-3; CDR3nt: TGTGCCAACAGTGCCACAGGGGGCCGTGATACGCAGTATTTT; CDR3aa: CANSATGGRDTQYF
abundance: NA; v_gene: TRBV28; d_gene: NA; len: 14; j_gene: TRBJ1-1; CDR3nt: TGTGCCAGCAACCCCGGGGTGGGTGACACTGAAGCTTTATTT; CDR3aa: CASNPGVGDTEALF
abundance: NA; v_gene: TRBV4-2; d_gene: NA; len: 15; j_gene: TRBJ2-7; CDR3nt: TGTGCCAGCAGCCCGTCCGGGATAGGGTTGTACGAGCAGTACTTC; CDR3aa: CASSPSGIGLYEQYF
abundance: many; v_gene: TRBV14; d_gene: NA; len: 12; j_gene: TRBJ2-2; CDR3nt: TGTGCCAGCAGCTCATTTGACGGGGAGCTGTTTTTT; CDR3aa: CASSSFDGELFF
abundance: NA; v_gene: TRBV29-1; d_gene: TRBD1; len: 15; j_gene: TRBJ1-1; CDR3nt: TGCAGCGTTGAAGGGAGAGGGGGCGCGAACACTGAAGCCTTGTTT; CDR3aa: CSVEGRGGANTEALF
abundance: many; v_gene: TRBV12-3/TRBV12-4; d_gene: NA; len: 15; j_gene: TRBJ2-1; CDR3nt: TGTGCCAGCAGTTTATCCGACGGGAGCCACAATGAGCAGTTCTTC; CDR3aa: CASSLSDGSHNEQFF
abundance: once; v_gene: TRBV28; d_gene: NA; len: 15; j_gene: TRBJ1-2; CDR3nt: TGCACCAGCAGTTTAATGGGGGCCTGGAACTATGGGTACACCTTC; CDR3aa: CTSSLMGAWNYGYTF
abundance: NA; v_gene: TRBV29-1; d_gene: NA; len: 15; j_gene: TRBJ2-1; CDR3nt: TGCATCGTTGAAGAGTCGACTAGGTCCATCAATGAGCGGTTCTTC; CDR3aa: CIVEESTRSINERFF
abundance: medium-sized; v_gene: TRBV12-3/TRBV12-4; d_gene: NA; len: 14; j_gene: TRBJ2-1; CDR3nt: TGTGCCAGCAGTTTCCTAGGTTCCTACAATGAGCAGTTCTTC; CDR3aa: CASSFLGSYNEQFF
abundance: once; v_gene: TRBV4-1; d_gene: NA; len: 13; j_gene: TRBJ1-1; CDR3nt: TGCGCCAGCTGGAGGGGGGCAACCACTGAAGCTTTCTTT; CDR3aa: CASWRGATTEAFF
abundance: NA; v_gene: TRBV5-8; d_gene: TRBD1; len: 16; j_gene: TRBJ1-3; CDR3nt: TGTGTCAGCAGCTTGATGGGGACAGGGGACGGAAACACCATATATTTT; CDR3aa: CVSSLMGTGDGNTIYF
abundance: NA; v_gene: TRBV7-9; d_gene: NA; len: 15; j_gene: TRBJ2-1; CDR3nt: TGTGCCAGCAGCTTATTGCGGACAACCTACAATGAGCAGTTCTTC; CDR3aa: CASSLLRTTYNEQFF
abundance: few; v_gene: TRBV12-3/TRBV12-4; d_gene: TRBD2; len: 16; j_gene: TRBJ2-3; CDR3nt: TGTGCCATCAGTCTAGGACTAGCGGGAGTGTCAGATACACAGTATTTT; CDR3aa: CAISLGLAGVSDTQYF
abundance: once; v_gene: TRBV10-3; d_gene: NA; len: 13; j_gene: TRBJ2-1; CDR3nt: TGTGCCATAGAGGGCCAGGGGAGGATCCAGAGGTTCTTC; CDR3aa: CAIEGQGRIQRFF
abundance: many; v_gene: TRBV6-5; d_gene: NA; len: 15; j_gene: TRBJ2-3; CDR3nt: TGTGCCAGCAGTTACTCCAGAGGTTTTGGAGATACGCAGTATTTT; CDR3aa: CASSYSRGFGDTQYF
abundance: NA; v_gene: TRBV11-1; d_gene: NA; len: 14; j_gene: TRBJ2-2; CDR3nt: TGTGCCAGCAGTTGGAGTACAGGAGTTGAGGAGCTGTTTTTT; CDR3aa: CASSWSTGVEELFF
abundance: many; v_gene: TRBV10-3; d_gene: NA; len: 14; j_gene: TRBJ2-7; CDR3nt: TGTGCCATCAGTGATGAGAGAAATGGGGCCGAGCAGTACTTC; CDR3aa: CAISDERNGAEQYF
abundance: NA; v_gene: TRBV29-1; d_gene: NA; len: 13; j_gene: TRBJ2-1; CDR3nt: TGCAGCGTCCCCTGGACTACGAACAATGAGCAGTTCTTC; CDR3aa: CSVPWTTNNEQFF
abundance: many; v_gene: TRBV7-8; d_gene: NA; len: 16; j_gene: TRBJ2-7; CDR3nt: TGTGCCAGCAGCTCCCCTTGGCTGGGGAGCTCCTACGAGCAGTACTTC; CDR3aa: CASSSPWLGSSYEQYF
abundance: NA; v_gene: TRBV6-1; d_gene: NA; len: 15; j_gene: TRBJ2-1; CDR3nt: TGTGCCAGCAGGCGGAGGGATACCTCCTACAATGAGCAGTTCTTC; CDR3aa: CASRRRDTSYNEQFF
abundance: few; v_gene: TRBV11-3; d_gene: NA; len: 13; j_gene: TRBJ2-5; CDR3nt: TGTGCCAGCAGCTTTACCGGGGAAGAGACCCAGTACTTC; CDR3aa: CASSFTGEETQYF